The present T cell receptor beta chain was sequenced within a study of shared clonotypes between healthy human individuals. Deep-level settings were used for running the assay. The assay was immunoSEQ multiplex PCR, and TCRdb's table has in-frame clones only and misses some. Found here are 550,000 to 700,000 clones, approximately 73% of them singletons; the top ten hold about 1.8%. The CDR3 is 14 amino acids. Germline V lookup: CDR1 SGHRS, CDR2 YFSETQ. Trimming removed 4 bases from V and 8 bases from J, with 16 bases in between. A remark on this clone: Its antigen is as yet unknown.

Study findings and constraints: In the sorted subsets, rarefaction showed sequencing was incomplete despite large depth. Among non-shared clonotypes, generation probabilities were lower than among those shared by all four donors.

This TCR derives from a woman younger than 45 in good health. Sequenced: memory CD4+ T cells sorted from blood. Indicated subset: CD45RA-negative fraction. V and J are TRBV5-1 and TRBJ2-1, with D possibly being TRBD1 (6 bases). The CDR3 DNA follows: TGCGCCAGCAGCCCGGTAGGGGACACGGATGAGCAGTTCTTC. Its protein product is CASSPVGDTDEQFF.